This is a list of T cell receptor beta chains from one sample in a study of shared clonotypes between healthy human individuals. Using immunoSEQ multiplex PCR, the repertoire was profiled, and TCRdb retains in-frame clones only, with some absent. The sample consists of some 1.4 million clones, 95% to 97% of them appearing once. Sequenced sample: naive CD4+ T cells sorted from blood. Every receptor here comes from a man aged 25 to 40 in good health. Both conserved end residues are part of each CDR3. The D gene is left open where the match is weak. Expanded clones get a size class; other rows say once, few or many, or leave the size out.

len | j_gene | abundance | d_gene | v_gene | CDR3nt | CDR3aa
12 | TRBJ2-7 | few | . | TRBV29-1 | TGCAGCGTTCAGGCAGGGCAGTACGAGCAGTACTTC | CSVQAGQYEQYF
16 | TRBJ1-2 | . | TRBD1 | TRBV5-1 | TGCGCCAGCAGTTTGACAGGGTCCTACCCGAACTATGGCTACACCTTC | CASSLTGSYPNYGYTF
17 | TRBJ2-6 | . | . | TRBV11-2 | TGTGCCAGCAGCTCCCGCGGCAGACTCCCCGGGGCCAACGTCCTGACTTTC | CASSSRGRLPGANVLTF
13 | TRBJ2-5 | once | . | TRBV11-2 | TGTGCCAGCAGCTTAGACAGGGAAGAGACCCAGTACTTC | CASSLDREETQYF
16 | TRBJ2-7 | . | TRBD2 | TRBV4-3 | TGCGCCAGCAGCCAAGCGACCGCGGGAGGTATCTACGAGCAGTACTTC | CASSQATAGGIYEQYF
16 | TRBJ2-1 | . | . | TRBV11-3 | TGTGCCAGCAGCTTAGCGCTAGCGAGCTCCTACAATGAGCAGTTCTTC | CASSLALASSYNEQFF
15 | TRBJ2-7 | . | TRBD2 | TRBV11-3 | TGTGCCAGCAGCTTAGGGGGACTAGGGGGATACGAGCAGTACTTC | CASSLGGLGGYEQYF
14 | TRBJ1-5 | . | . | TRBV27 | TGTGCCAGCAGTCAGCAGACAAACCAATCGCCCCAGCATTTT | CASSQQTNQSPQHF
12 | TRBJ1-1 | . | . | TRBV2 | TGTGCCAGCTGTTATGAGTCCGCTGAAGCTTTCTTT | CASCYESAEAFF
17 | TRBJ1-2 | . | TRBD1 | TRBV9 | TGTGCCAGCAGCGACGAAGGGAAACGACAGGGCGTCTATGGCTACACCTTC | CASSDEGKRQGVYGYTF
15 | TRBJ2-2 | . | TRBD1 | TRBV7-2 | TGTGCCAGCAGGGGACAGGGGGCGTGGACCGGGGAGCTGTTTTTT | CASRGQGAWTGELFF
14 | TRBJ2-1 | . | . | TRBV10-2 | TGCGCCAGCAGTGAGAGTTTCCCATACAATGAGCAGTTCTTC | CASSESFPYNEQFF
14 | TRBJ2-3 | . | TRBD1 | TRBV10-3 | TGTGCCATCAGCCACTCTACAGGGGCAGATACGCAGTATTTT | CAISHSTGADTQYF
15 | TRBJ1-2 | . | TRBD1 | TRBV6-6 | TGTGCCAGCAGTTACACTGGACAGGGGGTTTCTGGCTACACCTTC | CASSYTGQGVSGYTF
14 | TRBJ2-7 | . | TRBD2 | TRBV10-3 | TGTGCCATCAGTACCGGGACTAGGGGCTACGAGCAGTACTTC | CAISTGTRGYEQYF
15 | TRBJ2-7 | . | . | TRBV6-1 | TGTGCCAGCAGTGAATTCGGCCCTAGGTCCGACGAGCAGTACTTC | CASSEFGPRSDEQYF
16 | TRBJ2-2 | . | TRBD2 | TRBV27 | TGTGCCAGCAGTTTGCAACTAGCGGGAAACACCGGGGAGCTGTTTTTT | CASSLQLAGNTGELFF
13 | TRBJ2-7 | . | . | TRBV29-1 | TGCAGCGTTGACGACAGCCGGGGGCGCGAGCAGTACTTC | CSVDDSRGREQYF
13 | TRBJ2-1 | . | . | TRBV29-1 | TGCAGCGTCGGCGTCTACCAGGTAAATGAGCAGTTCTTC | CSVGVYQVNEQFF
16 | TRBJ2-2 | . | TRBD1 | TRBV18 | TGTGCCAGCTCAGCGTCCGGGACAGGGGGCACCGGGGAGCTGTTTTTT | CASSASGTGGTGELFF
15 | TRBJ2-7 | . | TRBD2 | TRBV11-2 | TGTGCCAGCAGCCCACTTAGCGGGAGCTCCTACGAGCAGTACTTC | CASSPLSGSSYEQYF
15 | TRBJ1-1 | . | . | TRBV6-5 | TGTGCCAGCAGTTACGGCGTTACAGGGAACACTGAAGCTTTCTTT | CASSYGVTGNTEAFF
11 | TRBJ2-3 | once | . | TRBV18 | TGTGCCAGCTCACCACGAGATACGCAGTATTTT | CASSPRDTQYF
18 | TRBJ2-3 | . | . | TRBV5-1 | TGCGCCAGCAGCTTGGAGGTAGCGTCTCAGGTGGGCGCAGATACGCAGTATTTT | CASSLEVASQVGADTQYF
12 | TRBJ2-7 | . | . | TRBV12-5 | TGTGCTAGTGGTTTGAGTCCTAACGAGCAGTACTTC | CASGLSPNEQYF
13 | TRBJ2-3 | . | . | TRBV11-2 | TGTGCCAGCAGCTCAAGCGGCTCGGATACGCAGTATTTT | CASSSSGSDTQYF
16 | TRBJ2-2 | . | TRBD1 | TRBV10-1 | TGCGCCAGCAGACCCGGACAGGGGACCAACACCGGGGAGCTGTTTTTT | CASRPGQGTNTGELFF
15 | TRBJ2-6 | . | . | TRBV4-1 | TGCGCCAGCAGCAAGACTTTCTCTGGGGCCAACGTCCTGACTTTC | CASSKTFSGANVLTF
13 | TRBJ2-7 | . | . | TRBV29-1 | TGCAGCGTTGGGACTGGCCCGTGGGACGAGCAGTACTTC | CSVGTGPWDEQYF
16 | TRBJ1-4 | . | . | TRBV5-1 | TGCGCCAGCACAGAGGCCGGACTGGTTTCTGGTGAAAAACTGTTTTTT | CASTEAGLVSGEKLFF
13 | TRBJ1-4 | . | . | TRBV2 | TGTGCCAGCACCGGGGGAACTAATGAAAAACTGTTTTTT | CASTGGTNEKLFF
15 | TRBJ2-2 | . | TRBD1 | TRBV10-1 | TGCGCCAGCAGTTCGGACAGGGCGGGCACCGGGGAGCTGTTTTTT | CASSSDRAGTGELFF
19 | TRBJ2-6 | . | TRBD2 | TRBV18 | TGTGCCAGCTCACCACCTGGATCTGCGGGAGCATCTGGGGCCAACGTCCTGACTTTC | CASSPPGSAGASGANVLTF
14 | TRBJ1-5 | . | . | TRBV28 | TGTGCCAGCAGCCCCCAGGGTCGTCATCGAGCCCAGCATTTT | CASSPQGRHRAQHF
15 | TRBJ1-2 | . | TRBD1 | TRBV29-1 | TGCAGCGTTCCTAAACAGGGGGCCGCGAACTATGGCTACACCTTC | CSVPKQGAANYGYTF
14 | TRBJ2-7 | . | . | TRBV18 | TGTGCCAGCTCACCTTTGGACACCTCCTACGAGCAGTACTTC | CASSPLDTSYEQYF
14 | TRBJ2-7 | . | TRBD1 | TRBV18 | TGTGCCAGCTCACCGATGGACAGGGCCTACGAGCAGTACTTC | CASSPMDRAYEQYF
14 | TRBJ2-5 | . | . | TRBV21-1 | TGTGCCAGCACCGGACCTCCTCCTCAAGAGACCCAGTACTTC | CASTGPPPQETQYF
13 | TRBJ2-7 | . | TRBD2 | TRBV19 | TGTGCCAGTAGGGCTAGCGGGAGCCACGAGCAGTACTTC | CASRASGSHEQYF
16 | TRBJ2-5 | . | TRBD1 | TRBV11-2 | TGTGCCAGCAGCTTATTTGCGACAGGGGGCTCAGAGACCCAGTACTTC | CASSLFATGGSETQYF
10 | TRBJ2-7 | . | . | TRBV28 | TGTGCCAGCAGTCGACGCGAGCAGTACTTC | CASSRREQYF
13 | TRBJ2-5 | . | TRBD2 | TRBV2 | TGTGCCAGCCTCCGCGGGGGCCAAGAGACCCAGTACTTC | CASLRGGQETQYF
18 | TRBJ2-6 | once | TRBD1 | TRBV9 | TGTGCCAGCAGCGTAGAATGGGACAGGGTAGTTGGGGCCAACGTCCTGACTTTC | CASSVEWDRVVGANVLTF
12 | TRBJ2-7 | . | . | TRBV6-1 | TGTGCCAGCCATGAAATTAACTACGAGCAGTACTTC | CASHEINYEQYF
15 | TRBJ2-4 | . | . | TRBV28 | TGTGCCAGCAGGACAGTTAATGCGGCCAAAAACATTCAGTACTTC | CASRTVNAAKNIQYF
19 | TRBJ1-1 | once | TRBD1 | TRBV5-1 | TGCGCCAGCAGCTTGCCGGGGGCCTACAGGGGGCGCCCGAACACTGAAGCTTTCTTT | CASSLPGAYRGRPNTEAFF
16 | TRBJ2-3 | . | TRBD2 | TRBV5-1 | TGCGCCAGCAGCTCATTGGGAGCGGGAGACGCAGATACGCAGTATTTT | CASSSLGAGDADTQYF
14 | TRBJ1-1 | . | . | TRBV4-3 | TGCGCCAGCAGCCAGCGTGGAGAGGGGACTGAAGCTTTCTTT | CASSQRGEGTEAFF
16 | TRBJ2-5 | . | TRBD1 | TRBV2 | TGTGCCAGCAGTGAAGAATTCGGACAGGGAATGGAGACCCAGTACTTC | CASSEEFGQGMETQYF
14 | TRBJ1-3 | . | . | TRBV7-9 | TGTGCCAGCAGCTCCCAGTCCACTGGAAACACCATATATTTT | CASSSQSTGNTIYF
13 | TRBJ2-5 | . | . | TRBV30 | TGTGCCTGGAGCCCCAGTCGGGGAGAGACCCAGTACTTC | CAWSPSRGETQYF
15 | TRBJ2-7 | . | TRBD2 | TRBV6-1 | TGTGCCAGCAGTGAAAGTATAGCGGGATCAGTCGAGCAGTACTTC | CASSESIAGSVEQYF
14 | TRBJ2-5 | . | . | TRBV11-2 | TGTGCCAGCAGCATCGACAGTCTGGCAGAGACCCAGTACTTC | CASSIDSLAETQYF
15 | TRBJ2-1 | . | TRBD2 | TRBV4-1 | TGCGCCAGCAGCAACATAGGGACTATGGGCGGGGAGCAGTTCTTC | CASSNIGTMGGEQFF
15 | TRBJ1-4 | . | . | TRBV7-9 | TGTGCCAGCAGCTTAGGCGAAACCGGGAATGAAAAACTGTTTTTT | CASSLGETGNEKLFF
16 | TRBJ2-5 | . | . | TRBV28 | TGTGCCAGCACTCCTTGGACGGGGGATACTGAAGAGACCCAGTACTTC | CASTPWTGDTEETQYF
18 | TRBJ2-5 | . | TRBD2 | TRBV25-1 | TGTGCCAGCAGAGACGGACTAGCGGGAAGACTATACCAAGAGACCCAGTACTTC | CASRDGLAGRLYQETQYF
18 | TRBJ2-2 | . | TRBD2 | TRBV13 | TGTGCCAGCAGCTCCCCCGGGTTTAGCGGGAGTGAAACCGGGGAGCTGTTTTTT | CASSSPGFSGSETGELFF
15 | TRBJ2-3 | . | . | TRBV4-3 | TGCGCCAGCAGCCAAGTCGGCACAGGGACAGATACGCAGTATTTT | CASSQVGTGTDTQYF